A single sample gave rise to the 19 T cell receptor beta chains below, sequenced in a study of T cell repertoires in cytomegalovirus infection. These receptors lack a known antigen. TCRdb itself ran the reads through MiXCR, one entry per CDR3 protein. The table shows a few hundred thousand distinct CDR3 sequences, with roughly 43% occurring only once. Specimen: cultured PBMCs, collected from culture after CMV antigen stimulation. The receptors come from a human donor in good health (CMV status not recorded). Some clones in this sample may be carry-over from other donors' samples.

The rearrangement links TRBV18 to TRBJ1-2; no clear D gene. Germline V CDR1 and CDR2: KGHSH, LQKENI. Trimming took 7 bases from V and 8 from J, leaving 20 bases between them. The CDR3 sequence is 14 residues long. The chain's CDR3 is CASFPLVLGSGYTF. The CDR3 region has the DNA TGTGCCAGCTTCCCACTCGTTTTGGGATCGGGCTACACCTTC.

The chain is built from TRBV4-3 and TRBJ2-3; weak D call: TRBD2 (5 bases). Trimming pared 0 bases from V and 2 bases from J, leaving 12 bases between. The CDR3 runs 16 residues. Per germline, CDR1 LGHNA and CDR2 YSLEER. CDR3 bases: TGCGCCAGCAGCCAAGATTGGCGGGTATTCACAGATACGCAGTATTTT. It specifies CASSQDWRVFTDTQYF.

The chain recombines TRBV7-6 with TRBJ1-2; TRBD1 is a possible D gene (5 bases). The CDR3 is 16 residues long. The V and J ends lost 6 bases and 5 bases respectively, with 22 bases between them. CDR1 SGHVS and CDR2 FNYEAQ come from the germline V gene. The chain's CDR3 is CASRPLRGQDTYGYTF. The CDR3 DNA reads TGTGCCAGCAGACCTCTACGGGGCCAGGACACGTATGGCTACACCTTC.

This clonotype was counted between two and nine times. J is TRBJ1-1 and V is TRBV11-1; 7 bases map to TRBD1. This CDR3 contains 13 residues. CDR1 and CDR2 from the germline V gene are SGHAT and FQDESV (reference sequence). Trimming cost V 4 bases and J 7 bases; bases outside gene matches: 6. The CDR3, as DNA: TGTGCCAGCAGCTCCCACCGGGACAGTGAAGCTTTCTTT. Protein: CASSSHRDSEAFF.

This rearrangement joins TRBV7-9 to TRBJ1-1; D might be TRBD1 (6 bases). CDR3 length equals 14 residues. In germline, CDR1 is SEHNR, CDR2 FQNEAQ (reference sequence). V gave up 1 base and J gave up 8 bases, with 14 bases separating them. The CDR3 spells CASSLGRGGAEAFF. The CDR3 DNA follows: TGTGCCAGCAGCTTAGGGAGGGGGGGGGCCGAAGCTTTCTTT.

A few counts support this clonotype. This sequence joins TRBV12-3 or TRBV12-4 and TRBJ1-1; D unclear. CDR3 size: 15 residues. Trimming took off 3 bases at V and 0 bases at J, with 11 bases between the two ends. In DNA form, the CDR3 reads TGTGCCAGCAGTTTGGGGTCTGGGTTGAACACTGAAGCTTTCTTT. Protein: CASSLGSGLNTEAFF.

This clonotype came up a few times. This chain uses TRBV15 with TRBJ1-4; a weak D match, TRBD1 (6 bases). Per the germline V gene, CDR1 is LNHNV and CDR2 is YYDKDF (reference sequence). The V gene lost 0 bases and the J gene lost 8 bases, with 16 bases spanning the gap. This CDR3 has 16 residues. The CDR3 loop is CATSRDAGAKKEKLFF. The CDR3 DNA is TGTGCCACCAGCAGAGATGCAGGGGCTAAGAAGGAAAAACTGTTTTTT.

This sequence joins TRBV4-3 and TRBJ2-5; D possibly matches TRBD1 or TRBD2 (6 bases each). Germline loops: CDR1 LGHNA, CDR2 YSLEER. V was clipped by 3 bases and J by 5 bases, with 19 bases between them. The CDR3 runs 16 residues. CDR3 protein: CASSHDKGGPEETQYF. The DNA for the CDR3 is TGCGCCAGCAGCCATGATAAGGGGGGCCCTGAGGAGACCCAGTACTTC.

This chain uses TRBV4-1 with TRBJ1-1; no reliable D call. The V and J ends lost 1 base and 1 base respectively, with 10 bases between them. Per germline, CDR1 MGHRA and CDR2 YSYEKL. The CDR3 sequence is 15 residues long. The CDR3 region has the DNA TGCGCCAGCAGCCAAGGTGGAATGGGGAACACTGAAGCTTTCTTT. Its protein is CASSQGGMGNTEAFF.

This chain links TRBV7-2 with TRBJ1-6, with D tentatively TRBD1 (5 bases). The CDR3 loop spans 13 amino acids. Germline V CDR1 and CDR2: SGHTA, FQGNSA. Trimming stripped 4 bases from V and 9 bases from J, with 10 bases between. The CDR3, as DNA: TGTGCCAGCAGCTCCGGGGCGGGTTCACCCCTCCACTTT. Amino acids: CASSSGAGSPLHF.

Only one count was recorded for this clonotype. The rearrangement links TRBV12-3 or TRBV12-4 to TRBJ1-2; no definite D call. The CDR3 has 13 residues. V was clipped by 8 bases and J by 5 bases, with 15 bases between them. CDR3 region: CASVERPGYGYTF. CDR3 DNA: TGTGCCAGCGTGGAACGGCCCGGTTATGGCTACACCTTC.

The gene calls are TRBV7-2 and TRBJ2-7; D ambiguous. Germline V gene sequence: CDR1 SGHTA, CDR2 FQGNSA. The CDR3 is 13 residues long. Trimming left V 4 bases short and J 2 bases short, with 9 bases between. CDR3 residues: CASSSPSAYEQYF. As DNA, the CDR3 is TGTGCCAGCAGCTCCCCGAGCGCCTACGAGCAGTACTTC.

V is TRBV11-2 and J is TRBJ2-2, with 9 bases lining up with TRBD1. The V segment lost 5 bases and the J segment 3 bases; nucleotides outside the gene matches: 10. Germline assignment: CDR1 SGHAT and CDR2 FQNNGV. The CDR3 covers 17 residues. CDR3 DNA sequence: TGTGCCAGCAGCCACGGGACAGGGAAAGGGGACACCGGGGAGCTGTTTTTT. It codes for CASSHGTGKGDTGELFF.

In nucleotides, the CDR3 is TGCAGTGCTAGAACTGTCGGGAGTCGCTACAATGAGCAGTTCTTC. Its protein product is CSARTVGSRYNEQFF. The chain recombines TRBV20-1 with TRBJ2-1; TRBD2 might be the D (6 bases). Trimming took 2 bases from V and 3 from J, leaving 14 bases between them. The length of the CDR3 is 15 residues. Germline loops: CDR1 DFQATT, CDR2 SNEGSKA (reference sequence).

A single count supports this clonotype. This chain joins TRBV15 and TRBJ1-1; unclear D gene. The CDR3 length is 14 residues. Germline-derived CDR1 and CDR2 are LNHNV and YYDKDF (reference sequence). Trimming removed 5 bases from V and 5 bases from J, with 15 bases in between. The DNA of the CDR3 is TGTGCCACCAGCCCCGAGGGCCGTGGGACTGAAGCTTTCTTT. Translated: CATSPEGRGTEAFF.

This clonotype has only a few counts. V is TRBV2 and J is TRBJ1-4; D gene ambiguous. The germline V gene encodes CDR1 SNHLY and CDR2 FYNNEI. Trimming removed 3 bases at V and 0 bases at J, with 8 bases between. This CDR3 region has 15 residues. The CDR3: CASSELAATNEKLFF. The CDR3 DNA follows: TGTGCCAGCAGTGAGTTAGCTGCAACTAATGAAAAACTGTTTTTT.

The chain combines TRBV14 with TRBJ2-2; the D gene is possibly TRBD1 (5 bases). Germline lookup yields CDR1 SGHDN and CDR2 FVKESK. CDR3 size: 15 residues. V was shortened by 0 bases and J by 2 bases, with 7 bases between the two germline ends. The DNA of the CDR3 is TGTGCCAGCAGCCAAGAAGGGGTCAACACCGGGGAGCTGTTTTTT. Translating it yields CASSQEGVNTGELFF.

V usage is TRBV6-5 and J usage is TRBJ2-1; 13 bases line up with TRBD2. Germline CDR1 and CDR2: MNHEY and SVGAGI. CDR3 size: 18 residues. V lost 0 bases, J lost 10 bases, and 12 bases stayed unmatched. CDR3 region: CASSYSYLGTSGTTEQFF. CDR3 coding DNA: TGTGCCAGCAGTTACTCCTACCTAGGGACTAGCGGGACGACCGAGCAGTTCTTC.

This clonotype was detected many times. This chain joins TRBV7-2 and TRBJ2-3, with no clear D. The V gene lost 2 bases and the J gene lost 6 bases, with 3 bases spanning the gap. The V gene's germline CDR1 is SGHTA and CDR2 FQGNSA. The CDR3 is made up of 11 amino acids. The DNA of the CDR3 is TGTGCCAGCAGCTTACTTGATACGCAGTATTTT. It is translated as CASSLLDTQYF. The whole variable domain, filled in from reference TRBV7-2 and TRBJ2-3, reads GAGVSQSPSNKVTEKGKDVELRCDPISGHTALYWYRQSLGQGLEFLIYFQGNSAPDKSGLPSDRFSAERTGGSVSTLTIQRTQQEDSAVYLCASSLLDTQYFGPGTRLTVL.